This T cell receptor beta chain was profiled in a study of shared clonotypes between healthy human individuals (dated by TCRdb to 2020 to 2022). In the study overall: A couple of women and three men aged 18 to 49 years were included in the cohort. For each donor, CD4 naive and CD4 memory were each run on three plates, CD8 naive on two plates, and CD8 memory on one plate. To estimate repertoire size and how much clonotype sharing occurs between individuals, the study deeply sequenced the blood TCR repertoires of about five healthy adults. To increase sequencing depth and limit assay-specific biases, different laboratories used diverse techniques to prepare libraries and sequence TCR repertoires. Per donor, leukapheresis produced somewhere between about 0.8 and 9.5 billion PBMCs.

For the CD8 naive samples, CD45RO-negative cells were positively selected for CCR7, yielding a CD45RA+CCR7+ population from which TemRA cells were excluded. The donors were healthy, HIV-negative adults who had no recently reported acute infections or vaccinations. All donors were Caucasian adults living in Nashville, Tennessee, USA. Blood was collected by leukapheresis, and PBMCs were isolated by Ficoll-Histopaque density gradient centrifugation and then cryopreserved in liquid nitrogen vapor phase. Analytical flow cytometry was used to check the purity and quantity of every magnetically sorted T cell population. Genomic DNA was isolated from every sorted fraction and measured by UV absorbance on a Nanodrop 2000c. Remarks on this clone: Its antigen has not been determined. Nothing much larger sits one base from this clone, and base qualities are not available.

The germline V gene (reference sequence) yields LNHNV for CDR1 and YYDKDF for CDR2. Between the V and J ends, shortened by 3 bases and 0 bases respectively, the junction contains 18 bases. Counted from cysteine to phenylalanine, this CDR3 has 17 amino acids. Solely the CDR3 DNA is kept, with 51 bases framed from the first base. Using the deep immunoSEQ assay, multiplex PCR amplified TCR CDR3 regions from genomic DNA. Extracted genomic DNA from each cell subset was spread evenly across all wells of several immunoSEQ 96-well plates, with each plate serving as a replicate. For sorted subsets, each replicate PCR was loaded with approximately 0.2 ug genomic DNA, equivalent to 30,000 or so T cell genomes. Purified libraries were measured with a Qubit 3.0 fluorometer, size-checked on a Bioanalyzer 2100, and measured again with the KAPA Library Quantification kit. A separate single-read 150-cycle Illumina NextSeq 550 flow cell was used to sequence each immunoSEQ 96-well plate. From the authors' description of their analysis: Because the immunoSEQ output held only junctional sequences and lacked quality scores, the filtering could not match the filtering applied to full-length reads. To assign V/J genes and CDR3, sequences were annotated using PyIR, a Python wrapper for IgBLAST v1.9, with IMGT germline references. Reads were removed for weak V/J assignments (E-value above 1e-6), missing CDR3, stop codons, out-of-frame junctions, or ambiguous translated residues. V3J clonotypes were defined as sequences sharing the same inferred V gene, J gene, and CDR3 amino acid sequence. The percentage overlap between two repertoires was calculated by dividing the number of shared unique clonotypes by the size of the smaller repertoire. Richness of each repertoire was evaluated using RTK rarefaction, the Chao1 estimator, and Recon v2.1 estimates of unobserved clonotypes. For all TCRbeta clonotypes obtained by the gDNA method from several donors, generation probabilities were computed with OLGA. This is the immuneACCESS table as TCRdb keeps it, with only in-frame sequences that have V and J called. A part of the clones is gone; compared with another copy, unresolved V genes explain less than half, and the rest is unexplained. That table gives V, J and clone size, and the DNA gave D and trimming. The sample yields fewer than 800,000 clones; around 92% were counted once. The ten largest clones capture approximately 24% of the sample.

General study outcomes and caveats: Even with the large sequencing depth, rarefaction of the sorted-subset datasets indicated that sequencing was incomplete. The small number of donors limited the genetic and exposure-history diversity represented. Sampling was restricted to blood, and TCR repertoires in tissue are likely to differ from TCR repertoires in blood. Pairwise subsampling led to the expectation that sequencing depth would affect the degree of clonotype sharing among donors. Naive subsets generally had larger estimated clonotype richness than memory subsets did. When a handful of donors were compared, the shared fraction of clonotypes was about 5% for naive CD4, about 4% for naive CD8, more than 2% for memory CD4, and roughly 0.43% for memory CD8. Higher generation probabilities were observed for clonotypes shared by all four sorted-subset donors than for non-shared clonotypes.

The chain was built from TRBV15 and TRBJ2-7, and possibly TRBD1, on 6 matching bases. This TCR was sampled from a young man in good health. Sequenced input: naive CD8+ T cells sorted from blood. Sample cell subset or site, as interpreted from the label and publication: CD45RA+CCR7+. The CDR3 protein: CATSSHSGERTSYEQYF. The nucleotide sequence is given as TGTGCCACCAGCAGCCACTCAGGGGAACGCACCTCCTACGAGCAGTACTTC.